These 2 T cell receptor beta chains were all obtained from the same sample, sequenced in a study of T cell responses to AZD1222 COVID-19 vaccine. Measured with immunoSEQ multiplex PCR; TCRdb has only the in-frame clones, and not every one. The sample shows about 150,000 clones, 94% of them seen only once. The sample here was peripheral blood, taken on day 0 of AZD1222 vaccination. Every receptor here comes from an adult in good health.

This sequence joins TRBV7-2 and TRBJ2-1; D may match TRBD1 or TRBD2 (5 bases each). Trimming cost V 0 bases and J 8 bases, with 17 bases left between them. CDR1 is SGHTA, CDR2 FQGNSA, per germline. The CDR3 is 16 residues long. CDR3 sequence reads: CASSLAVGVVSYEQFF. The CDR3 DNA reads TGTGCCAGCAGCTTAGCAGTGGGGGTTGTGAGCTATGAGCAGTTCTTC.

The chain couples TRBV6-5 to TRBJ2-2, with D possibly being TRBD1 (5 bases). CDR3 size: 14 residues. With 2 bases removed from V and 1 base from J, the gap between germline ends came to 5 bases. Germline values: CDR1 MNHEY, CDR2 SVGAGI. CDR3 in amino acids: CASSYDRNTGELFF. As DNA, the CDR3 is TGTGCCAGCAGTTACGACAGGAACACCGGGGAGCTGTTTTTT.